This TCR beta chain comes out of a study of blood T cell repertoires in COVID-19. V was shortened by 1 base and J by 4 bases, with 4 bases between the two germline ends. The germline gives CDR1 LGHDT, CDR2 YNNKEL (reference sequence). This CDR3 contains 12 residues. The repertoire was sequenced with immunoSEQ multiplex PCR; TCRdb's copy has only in-frame clones and lacks some. The table includes about 280,000 clones, around nine tenths detected once. This chain connects TRBV3-1 (or the pseudogene TRBV3-2) to TRBJ1-2; D is uncertain. The clonotype was recovered from a woman aged 30 to 39 with COVID-19, enrolled during active disease. The sequenced sample consisted of peripheral blood. CDR3 in amino acids: CASSQALYGYTF. CDR3 coding DNA: TGTGCCAGCAGCCAAGCCCTCTATGGCTACACCTTC.